Listed below are T cell receptor beta chains from one sample, sequenced in a study of cytotoxic CD8 clonotypes in ibrutinib-treated CLL. Generated by immunoSEQ multiplex PCR, the TCRdb table keeps only in-frame clones and is missing some. The sample shows approximately 340,000 clones, 67% of them seen only once. The sequencing used PBMCs, collected after 36 months of ibrutinib treatment. The source is a human donor with chronic lymphocytic leukemia. Each CDR3 is given with its conserved first and last residue. A D gene is named only where the DNA matches it firmly. For some rows the clone size is stated as once, few or many, or as a class when expanded; others skip it.

D: .; V: TRBV2; J: TRBJ2-7; size: .; CDR3: CASRTVPAYEQYF; DNA: TGTGCCAGCAGGACAGTACCAGCCTACGAGCAGTACTTC
D: TRBD1; V: TRBV15; J: TRBJ2-7; size: .; CDR3: CATSRDLETGGEQYF; DNA: TGTGCCACCAGCAGAGATCTGGAGACAGGGGGCGAGCAGTACTTC
D: TRBD1; V: TRBV28; J: TRBJ2-5; size: .; CDR3: CASSLLGGLETQYF; DNA: TGTGCCAGCAGTTTATTAGGGGGCTTGGAGACCCAGTACTTC
D: .; V: TRBV29-1; J: TRBJ1-1; size: .; CDR3: CSVAGSPLQAFF; DNA: TGCAGCGTTGCCGGGTCCCCGCTTCAGGCTTTCTTT
D: .; V: TRBV7-9; J: TRBJ2-1; size: .; CDR3: CASSFVVDEQFF; DNA: TGTGCCAGCAGCTTCGTGGTCGATGAGCAGTTCTTC
D: TRBD1; V: TRBV28; J: TRBJ2-5; size: .; CDR3: CASSLALRGSFETQYF; DNA: TGTGCCAGCAGTTTGGCTCTCAGGGGGAGTTTTGAGACCCAGTACTTC
D: .; V: TRBV19; J: TRBJ2-2; size: .; CDR3: CATGQNSGELFF; DNA: TGTGCCACTGGACAGAATTCCGGGGAGCTGTTTTTT
D: TRBD2; V: TRBV7-2; J: TRBJ2-7; size: few; CDR3: CASSLAAGGPYEQYF; DNA: TGTGCCAGCAGCTTAGCGGCGGGAGGGCCGTATGAGCAGTACTTC
D: .; V: TRBV7-6; J: TRBJ1-1; size: .; CDR3: CASSLDVGDTEAFF; DNA: TGTGCCAGCAGCTTGGATGTAGGGGACACTGAAGCTTTCTTT
D: TRBD1; V: TRBV5-4; J: TRBJ1-5; size: .; CDR3: CASSLAGGDQPQHF; DNA: TGTGCCAGCAGCTTGGCAGGGGGTGATCAGCCCCAGCATTTT
D: TRBD2; V: TRBV7-7; J: TRBJ2-1; size: .; CDR3: CASSLDAGAGEQFF; DNA: TGTGCCAGCAGCTTAGATGCGGGAGCAGGTGAGCAGTTCTTC
D: TRBD2; V: TRBV18; J: TRBJ2-1; size: .; CDR3: CASSPRLAVYNEQFF; DNA: TGTGCCAGCTCACCTCGACTAGCGGTTTACAATGAGCAGTTCTTC
D: TRBD2; V: TRBV7-2; J: TRBJ2-7; size: .; CDR3: CASSVAGDTSYEQYF; DNA: TGTGCCAGCAGCGTAGCGGGAGATACCTCCTACGAGCAGTACTTC
D: .; V: TRBV2; J: TRBJ2-1; size: .; CDR3: CASSVGMTLNEQFF; DNA: TGTGCCAGCAGTGTTGGGATGACGTTAAATGAGCAGTTCTTC
D: .; V: TRBV7-2; J: TRBJ2-6; size: .; CDR3: CASSLDRGANVLTF; DNA: TGTGCCAGCAGCTTGGATAGAGGGGCCAACGTCCTGACTTTC
D: .; V: TRBV14; J: TRBJ2-1; size: few; CDR3: CASSHLGRGPHNEQFF; DNA: TGTGCCAGCAGCCATTTGGGAAGGGGACCCCACAATGAGCAGTTCTTC
D: .; V: TRBV4-3; J: TRBJ2-7; size: .; CDR3: CASSRAQGSLHEQYF; DNA: TGCGCCAGCAGCCGAGCACAAGGGTCCCTCCACGAGCAGTACTTC
D: TRBD1; V: TRBV5-1; J: TRBJ2-1; size: .; CDR3: CASSLQGANNEQFF; DNA: TGCGCCAGCAGCCTACAGGGGGCTAACAATGAGCAGTTCTTC
D: .; V: TRBV6-5; J: TRBJ2-1; size: .; CDR3: CASSYSGPSSYNEQFF; DNA: TGTGCCAGCAGTTACTCCGGACCCAGCTCCTACAATGAGCAGTTCTTC
D: .; V: TRBV15; J: TRBJ1-2; size: .; CDR3: CATRDRRANYGYTF; DNA: TGTGCCACCAGGGACCGACGAGCTAACTATGGCTACACCTTC
D: .; V: TRBV9; J: TRBJ2-3; size: .; CDR3: CASSGLTSTDTQYF; DNA: TGTGCCAGCAGCGGCCTAACTAGCACAGATACGCAGTATTTT
D: .; V: TRBV29-1; J: TRBJ2-1; size: .; CDR3: CSVGAGLRWNEQFF; DNA: TGCAGCGTTGGGGCCGGGCTAAGATGGAATGAGCAGTTCTTC
D: TRBD1; V: TRBV5-1; J: TRBJ2-7; size: .; CDR3: CASSLPGGKEQYF; DNA: TGCGCCAGCAGCTTGCCAGGGGGAAAAGAACAGTACTTC
D: .; V: TRBV7-6; J: TRBJ1-1; size: .; CDR3: CASRQGVGTEAFF; DNA: TGTGCCAGCAGACAGGGAGTAGGAACTGAAGCTTTCTTT
D: TRBD1; V: TRBV7-3; J: TRBJ2-3; size: many; CDR3: CASSFQSGGPDTQYF; DNA: TGTGCCAGCAGCTTCCAGTCAGGGGGACCAGATACGCAGTATTTT
D: .; V: TRBV4-1; J: TRBJ2-7; size: .; CDR3: CASSYRDTYEQYF; DNA: TGCGCCAGCAGCTACCGGGACACATACGAGCAGTACTTC
D: TRBD2; V: TRBV4-1; J: TRBJ2-4; size: .; CDR3: CASSQGPGRAGAKNIQYF; DNA: TGCGCCAGCAGCCAGGGTCCGGGCAGAGCGGGGGCCAAAAACATTCAGTACTTC
D: TRBD1; V: TRBV6-6; J: TRBJ2-5; size: .; CDR3: CASSRQGAETQYF; DNA: TGTGCCAGCAGTCGACAGGGGGCAGAGACCCAGTACTTC
D: .; V: TRBV9; J: TRBJ2-7; size: .; CDR3: CASSVDSPDEQYF; DNA: TGTGCCAGCAGCGTGGACAGCCCGGACGAGCAGTACTTC
D: TRBD1; V: TRBV7-9; J: TRBJ1-6; size: .; CDR3: CASSLNRGRGSPLHF; DNA: TGTGCCAGCAGCTTAAACAGGGGGCGCGGTTCACCCCTCCACTTT
D: TRBD1; V: TRBV28; J: TRBJ1-1; size: .; CDR3: CASSLRTGGGVTEAFF; DNA: TGTGCCAGCAGTTTACGTACAGGGGGCGGGGTCACTGAAGCTTTCTTT
D: TRBD1; V: TRBV5-6; J: TRBJ2-4; size: .; CDR3: CASSLVGQGRWTKNIQYF; DNA: TGTGCCAGCAGCTTGGTGGGACAGGGGAGGTGGACCAAAAACATTCAGTACTTC
D: TRBD1; V: TRBV29-1; J: TRBJ2-4; size: few; CDR3: CSVDTGAENIQYF; DNA: TGCAGCGTCGATACAGGGGCGGAGAACATTCAGTACTTC
D: TRBD2; V: TRBV13; J: TRBJ2-3; size: .; CDR3: CASSRMTGTSGRVADTQYF; DNA: TGTGCCAGCAGCCGAATGACCGGGACTAGCGGGAGGGTGGCAGATACGCAGTATTTT
D: .; V: TRBV28; J: TRBJ1-3; size: .; CDR3: CASSQDRRVDTIYF; DNA: TGTGCCAGCAGTCAGGATAGAAGGGTGGACACCATATATTTT
D: .; V: TRBV29-1; J: TRBJ2-7; size: .; CDR3: CSVEVLGAGSLRAVYF; DNA: TGCAGCGTTGAAGTTCTGGGGGCAGGATCCCTACGAGCAGTGTACTTC
D: .; V: TRBV7-8; J: TRBJ1-1; size: .; CDR3: CASSLGKPNTDRLLLNTEAFF; DNA: TGTGCCAGCAGCTTAGGTAAACCAAATACAGATCGCCTTTTACTCAACACTGAAGCTTTCTTT
D: TRBD2; V: TRBV27; J: TRBJ2-1; size: .; CDR3: CASSLLSGRNSYNEQFF; DNA: TGTGCCAGCAGTTTACTTAGCGGGAGGAACTCCTACAATGAGCAGTTCTTC
D: .; V: TRBV7-9; J: TRBJ1-3; size: .; CDR3: CASSLGRFTTGLPGNTIYF; DNA: TGTGCCAGCAGCTTAGGAAGATTTACCACAGGGTTGCCTGGAAACACCATATATTTT
D: TRBD2; V: TRBV11-1; J: TRBJ2-1; size: .; CDR3: CASSLIREGSNEQFF; DNA: TGTGCCAGCAGCTTAATCCGGGAGGGGAGCAATGAGCAGTTCTTC
D: .; V: TRBV6-4; J: TRBJ1-5; size: .; CDR3: CASSDCQGWENQPQHF; DNA: TGTGCCAGCAGTGATTGTCAGGGATGGGAAAATCAGCCCCAGCATTTT
D: .; V: TRBV4-1; J: TRBJ2-3; size: .; CDR3: CASSQDRARVGADTQYF; DNA: TGCGCCAGCAGCCAAGATCGGGCCAGGGTCGGGGCAGATACGCAGTATTTT
D: TRBD2; V: TRBV11-2; J: TRBJ2-1; size: .; CDR3: CASSLGLAGVIFF; DNA: TGTGCCAGCAGCCTCGGACTAGCGGGAGTAATTTTCTTC
D: .; V: TRBV11-2; J: TRBJ1-1; size: once; CDR3: CASSLGTGTEAFF; DNA: TGTGCCAGCAGCTTAGGGACGGGTACTGAAGCTTTCTTT
D: .; V: TRBV25-1; J: TRBJ2-2; size: .; CDR3: CASSVAATNTGELFF; DNA: TGTGCCAGCAGTGTCGCAGCAACGAACACCGGGGAGCTGTTTTTT
D: .; V: TRBV9; J: TRBJ2-1; size: .; CDR3: CASSVSRVNNEQFF; DNA: TGTGCCAGCAGCGTTTCGCGGGTTAACAATGAGCAGTTCTTC
D: TRBD1; V: TRBV5-1; J: TRBJ2-2; size: .; CDR3: CASSDRDTGELFF; DNA: TGCGCCAGTTCGGACAGGGACACCGGGGAGCTGTTTTTT
D: .; V: TRBV4-1; J: TRBJ2-3; size: .; CDR3: CASSQGMTGRDTQYF; DNA: TGCGCCAGCAGCCAGGGGATGACAGGCCGAGATACGCAGTATTTT
D: .; V: TRBV5-4; J: TRBJ2-7; size: .; CDR3: CASSPSRALSSYEQYF; DNA: TGTGCCAGCAGCCCCTCGAGAGCGCTTTCCTCCTACGAGCAGTACTTC
D: .; V: TRBV18; J: TRBJ2-1; size: .; CDR3: CASSPSGSSYNEQFF; DNA: TGTGCCAGCTCACCTTCCGGGAGCTCCTACAATGAGCAGTTCTTC
D: TRBD2; V: TRBV19; J: TRBJ2-2; size: .; CDR3: CASRASRLAPRSTGELFF; DNA: TGTGCCAGTAGAGCGTCCCGACTAGCGCCGCGAAGCACCGGGGAGCTGTTTTTT
D: TRBD2; V: TRBV12-5; J: TRBJ2-2; size: .; CDR3: CASGLVIVTSGGDNTGELFF; DNA: TGTGCTAGTGGTTTGGTAATAGTGACTAGCGGGGGAGACAACACCGGGGAGCTGTTTTTT
D: TRBD1; V: TRBV5-6; J: TRBJ1-2; size: .; CDR3: CASSLSTGGGYTF; DNA: TGTGCCAGCAGCCTCTCCACAGGGGGCGGCTACACCTTC
D: .; V: TRBV18; J: TRBJ2-3; size: .; CDR3: CASSLSLTDTQYF; DNA: TGTGCCAGCTCACTTTCCCTGACAGATACGCAGTATTTT
D: TRBD1; V: TRBV29-1; J: TRBJ1-2; size: .; CDR3: CSALTGLDYGYTF; DNA: TGCAGCGCCTTGACAGGGTTGGACTATGGCTACACCTTC